These 32 T cell receptor beta chains came from one sample sequenced in a study of blood T cell repertoires in COVID-19. TCRdb keeps only in-frame clones here, not all; method: immunoSEQ multiplex PCR. The sample shows roughly 200,000 clones, around 82% of them seen only once. The sample comprised PBMCs or T cells enriched from blood (not recorded which). The origin of the receptors is a woman aged 50 to 60 who had been exposed to COVID-19.

This clone showed up just once. This chain links TRBV5-6 with TRBJ1-6, with 9 bases aligning to TRBD1. J gave up 7 bases and V 3 bases, and 8 bases lay outside the gene matches. Germline values: CDR1 SGHDT, CDR2 YYEEEE. The CDR3 totals 16 residues. CDR3 residues: CASSSVIGTGNSPLHF. The CDR3 nucleotides are TGTGCCAGCAGCTCCGTGATCGGGACAGGGAATTCACCCCTCCACTTT.

J is TRBJ2-5 and V is TRBV5-4, with TRBD2 matching 10 bases. The CDR3 consists of 15 residues. Germline trimming cut 2 bases from V and 5 bases from J; bases unmatched to any gene: 6. Germline V lookup: CDR1 SGHNT, CDR2 YYREEE (reference sequence). CDR3 sequence reads: CASSFGSGGLETQYF. CDR3 DNA: TGTGCCAGCAGCTTCGGTAGCGGGGGGCTCGAGACCCAGTACTTC.

The chain joins TRBV7-9 to TRBJ2-1; TRBD1 is a possible D gene (7 bases). Germline V gene data show CDR1 as SEHNR and CDR2 as FQNEAQ (reference sequence). Trimming left V 1 base short and J 0 bases short, with 13 bases between. The CDR3 length is 17 residues. The CDR3 DNA is TGTGCCAGCAGCTTAGGGGCAGGGGGACTCTCCTACAATGAGCAGTTCTTC. As protein: CASSLGAGGLSYNEQFF.

This clone was observed once. The rearrangement joins TRBV19 to TRBJ1-6; D remains ambiguous. V was trimmed by 4 bases and J by 10 bases, leaving 14 bases between them. The CDR3 is 14 amino acids. Germline-derived CDR1 and CDR2 are LNHDA and SQIVND (reference sequence). The CDR3 spells CASSRGPKGSPLHF. CDR3 DNA sequence: TGTGCCAGTAGTAGAGGGCCGAAAGGCTCACCCCTCCACTTT.

The CDR3 sequence: CASSLLAGGRLEQFF. CDR3 nucleotides: TGTGCCAGCAGCCTGCTGGCGGGGGGGCGGCTTGAGCAGTTCTTC. This chain uses TRBV5-8 with TRBJ2-1; TRBD2 matches 9 bases. V was clipped by 4 bases and J by 9 bases; unmatched bases: 11. Germline loops: CDR1 SGHTS, CDR2 YDEGEE. The CDR3 loop spans 15 amino acids. Full variable domain (rest looked up from reference TRBV5-8 and TRBJ2-1): EAGVTQSPTHLIKTRGQQATLRCSPISGHTSVYWYQQALGLGLQFLLWYDEGEERNRGNFPPRFSGRQFPNYSSELNVNALELEDSALYLCASSLLAGGRLEQFFGPGTRLTVL.

The genes are TRBV19 and TRBJ1-4, with D perhaps TRBD1 (5 bases). This CDR3 is built from 14 residues. Germline loops: CDR1 LNHDA, CDR2 SQIVND (reference sequence). V shed 2 bases and J shed 7 bases, with 11 bases lying between them. The CDR3 protein is CASSIRGSREKLFF. The CDR3 DNA sequence: TGTGCCAGTAGTATAAGGGGATCGCGTGAAAAACTGTTTTTT.

The rearrangement uses TRBV5-1 and TRBJ1-1, with D maybe TRBD1 (6 bases). V was shortened by 0 bases and J by 7 bases, with 13 bases between the two germline ends. Germline lookup yields CDR1 SGHRS and CDR2 YFSETQ. The CDR3 length is 14 residues. The CDR3 sequence: CASSLGGQGIEAFF. The CDR3 nucleotides read TGCGCCAGCAGCTTGGGGGGTCAGGGGATTGAAGCTTTCTTT.

This clone was counted at least ten times. The rearrangement joins TRBV6-2 or TRBV6-3 to TRBJ2-7; D is unresolved. The CDR3 extends over 15 amino acids. Germline lookup yields CDR1 MNHEY and CDR2 SVGEGT. Deletions cut 2 bases from V and 0 bases from J, with 11 bases between. The CDR3 DNA reads TGTGCCAGCAGTTACGAGGCCCCGAGCTCCTACGAGCAGTACTTC. It specifies CASSYEAPSSYEQYF.

J is TRBJ1-1 and V is TRBV21-1; the table's TRBD1 call for D was not verified on the DNA. TRBV21-1 constitutes a pseudogene. The CDR3 is 16 amino acids. The CDR3 DNA reads TGTGCCAGCAGCTCTAAGACAGGCCTGATGAACACTGAAGCTTTCTTT. Its translation: CASSSKTGLMNTEAFF.

The rearrangement joins TRBV2 to TRBJ2-7; possible D gene TRBD1, 6 bases. Trimming took 8 bases from V and 3 from J, leaving 20 bases between them. In germline, CDR1 is SNHLY, CDR2 FYNNEI. The length of the CDR3 is 15 residues. The CDR3 DNA is TGTGCCAGCCGCTTTGATCCGCGACAGGTCTACGAGCAGTACTTC. Its translation is CASRFDPRQVYEQYF.

The CDR3 DNA reads as TGTGCCACCAGTGATTCTGACAGGTTCCAAGAGACCCAGTACTTC. The encoded protein is CATSDSDRFQETQYF. The V and J genes are TRBV24-1 and TRBJ2-5, with D possibly being TRBD1 (6 bases). Germline CDR1 is KGHDR and CDR2 is SFDVKD. This CDR3 spans 15 amino acids. V lost 2 bases and J lost 1, with 10 bases in between.

This chain connects TRBV6-5 to TRBJ2-5, with TRBD1 identical over 8 bases. The CDR3 contains 15 residues. Trimming removed 6 bases from V and 5 bases from J; junction bases left unmatched: 11. Germline assignment: CDR1 MNHEY and CDR2 SVGAGI. CDR3 DNA sequence: TGTGCCAGCAGCCAACCGAGGACAGGGAGGGAGACCCAGTACTTC. This gives the protein CASSQPRTGRETQYF.

The chain employs TRBV3-1 (or the pseudogene TRBV3-2) and TRBJ1-2; no clear D. From germline, CDR1 is LGHDT and CDR2 YNNKEL (reference sequence). V lost 5 bases, J lost 2 bases, and 15 bases lay in between. CDR3 length: 15 amino acids. CDR3 sequence: CASSKSHLENYGYTF. CDR3 sequence (DNA): TGTGCCAGCAGCAAATCTCATCTGGAGAACTATGGCTACACCTTC.

The chain carries TRBV10-2 and TRBJ2-1, with 16 bases identical to TRBD2. J was trimmed by 9 bases and V by 2 bases; bases with no gene match: 4. Germline CDR1 is WSHSY and CDR2 is SAAADI. This CDR3 spans 16 amino acids. The DNA of the CDR3 is TGCGCCAGCAGTGAGCCGGGACTAGCGGGGGGGGGTGAGCAGTTCTTC. Its translation is CASSEPGLAGGGEQFF.

The chain is built from TRBV6-6 and TRBJ1-2; TRBD1 matches 9 bases. Germline V CDR1 and CDR2: MNHNY, SVGAGI (reference sequence). This CDR3 has 15 amino acids. Trimming took 6 bases from V and 3 from J; bases not matched to a gene: 8. This CDR3 reads CASSHDRGRDYGYTF. CDR3 DNA: TGTGCCAGCAGCCATGACAGGGGGAGGGACTATGGCTACACCTTC.

J is TRBJ1-1 and V is TRBV30; D perhaps matches TRBD1 (5 bases). Germline V lookup: CDR1 GTSNPN, CDR2 SVGIG (reference sequence). V was clipped by 2 bases and J by 0 bases, with 10 bases between them. This CDR3 has 14 amino acids. CDR3 loop: CAWSRVRVNTEAFF. The CDR3 DNA reads TGTGCCTGGAGTAGAGTCAGGGTGAACACTGAAGCTTTCTTT.

V and J are TRBV24-1 and TRBJ1-1; possibly TRBD1 for D (6 bases). V lost 7 bases and J 0 bases, leaving 8 bases between the germline ends. CDR1 is KGHDR and CDR2 is SFDVKD in the germline V gene. The CDR3 extends over 13 amino acids. CDR3 amino acids: CATRTGLNTEAFF. The CDR3 nucleotides read TGTGCCACCAGAACAGGGTTGAACACTGAAGCTTTCTTT.

The V gene is TRBV5-1, the J gene TRBJ1-3; TRBD1 matches at 9 bases. With V trimmed by 2 bases and J by 0 bases, 9 bases remained unmatched. This CDR3 spans 18 amino acids. Germline V gene data show CDR1 as SGHRS and CDR2 as YFSETQ. The CDR3 sequence: CASSLGQGLRGSGNTIYF. CDR3 bases: TGCGCCAGCAGCTTAGGACAGGGGTTGCGAGGCTCTGGAAACACCATATATTTT.

CDR3 sequence: CASNPGGETQYF. Written as DNA, the CDR3 is TGTGCCAGCAACCCGGGGGGTGAGACCCAGTACTTC. The V gene is TRBV12-3 or TRBV12-4, the J gene TRBJ2-5, with 7 bases that match TRBD2. The CDR3 sequence is 12 residues long. With V trimmed by 7 bases and J by 5 bases, 4 bases remained unmatched.

The genes are TRBV11-2 and TRBJ1-2, with 9 bases identical to TRBD1. Trimming removed 8 bases from V and 8 bases from J; junction bases left unmatched: 6. The CDR3 runs 12 residues. CDR1 is SGHAT, CDR2 FQNNGV, per germline. The CDR3 loop reads CASFRTGDGYTF. Here the CDR3 DNA reads TGTGCCAGCTTTCGGACAGGGGACGGCTACACCTTC.

The chain couples TRBV7-9 to TRBJ1-2; D unclear. This CDR3 is 14 amino acids long. Germline-derived CDR1 and CDR2 are SEHNR and FQNEAQ (reference sequence). Trimming left V 7 bases short and J 3 bases short, with 15 bases between. CDR3 bases: TGTGCCAGCACCACTTGGCGTGAGGACTATGGCTACACCTTC. Translated: CASTTWREDYGYTF. The full variable domain, rest sourced from reference TRBV7-9 and TRBJ1-2, is DTGVSQNPRHKITKRGQNVTFRCDPISEHNRLYWYRQTLGQGPEFLTYFQNEAQLEKSRLLSDRFSAERPKGSFSTLEIQRTEQGDSAMYLCASTTWREDYGYTFGSGTRLTVV.

The chain's CDR3 is CAWSQLTGARDEQYF. CDR3 DNA sequence: TGTGCCTGGAGCCAATTGACAGGGGCACGGGACGAGCAGTACTTC. The V gene is TRBV30, the J gene TRBJ2-7, with 8 bases lining up with TRBD1. The germline V gene has CDR1 GTSNPN and CDR2 SVGIG (reference sequence). V lost 3 bases to trimming and J lost 5 bases; unmatched junction nucleotides: 12. This CDR3 region has 15 residues. The entire variable domain, with the rest obtained from reference TRBV30 and TRBJ2-7, is as follows: SQTIHQWPATLVQPVGSPLSLECTVEGTSNPNLYWYRQAAGRGLQLLFYSVGIGQISSEVPQNLSASRPQDRQFILSSKKLLLSDSGFYLCAWSQLTGARDEQYFGPGTRLTVT.

This clone has only a few counts. This chain connects TRBV7-8 to TRBJ1-2; perhaps TRBD1 as D (5 bases). In germline, CDR1 is SGHVS, CDR2 FQNEAQ. This CDR3 is built from 14 residues. V lost 5 bases and J 3 bases, leaving 13 bases between the germline ends. The CDR3 loop reads CASSPREGDYGYTF. In DNA form, the CDR3 reads TGTGCCAGCAGCCCCAGGGAGGGCGACTATGGCTACACCTTC.

The gene calls are TRBV3-1 (or the pseudogene TRBV3-2) and TRBJ2-5; 7 bases fit TRBD2. CDR3 length: 15 amino acids. Per the germline V gene, CDR1 is LGHDT and CDR2 is YNNKEL (reference sequence). With 5 bases clipped from V and 9 bases from J, the junction kept 15 bases outside the gene matches. The CDR3 region has the DNA TGTGCCAGCAGCTCCGCCCTGGTTAGTGGGGGGGCCCAGTACTTC. Its protein product is CASSSALVSGGAQYF.

The rearrangement uses TRBV6-4 and TRBJ1-5; 9 nucleotides align to TRBD1. The CDR3 has 15 amino acids. The trim removed 3 bases at V and 4 bases at J, leaving 4 bases unmatched. Germline V gene lookup returns CDR1 MRHNA and CDR2 SNTAGT. CDR3 sequence reads: CASSETQGANQPQHF. CDR3 nucleotide sequence: TGTGCCAGCAGTGAGACACAGGGGGCGAATCAGCCCCAGCATTTT.

The gene calls are TRBV5-1 and TRBJ1-2; D might be TRBD1 (5 bases). This CDR3 has 14 residues. From germline, CDR1 is SGHRS and CDR2 YFSETQ. Trimming cost V 2 bases and J 3 bases, with 11 bases left between them. The CDR3 loop is CASSFEWGDYGYTF. The CDR3 DNA reads as TGCGCCAGCAGCTTTGAATGGGGGGACTATGGCTACACCTTC. The full variable domain, rest sourced from reference TRBV5-1 and TRBJ1-2, is KAGVTQTPRYLIKTRGQQVTLSCSPISGHRSVSWYQQTPGQGLQFLFEYFSETQRNKGNFPGRFSGRQFSNSRSEMNVSTLELGDSALYLCASSFEWGDYGYTFGSGTRLTVV.

The gene calls are TRBV7-2 and TRBJ2-1; D is undetermined. The CDR3 spans 15 residues. V was pared by 5 bases and J by 5 bases, with 16 bases between. The V gene's germline CDR1 is SGHTA and CDR2 FQGNSA. The CDR3 protein is CASSRARRSDNEQFF. CDR3 nucleotide sequence: TGTGCCAGCAGCCGCGCGCGTCGTTCCGACAATGAGCAGTTCTTC.

This rearrangement joins TRBV7-9 to TRBJ2-1; a possible D gene is TRBD1 (5 bases). The germline V gene has CDR1 SEHNR and CDR2 FQNEAQ (reference sequence). Between the trimmed V and J ends, which lost 4 bases and 5 bases, there was a span of 18 bases. This CDR3 is built from 16 residues. The CDR3 DNA reads TGTGCCAGCAGCTCTCCGGACACGACCCCCGACAATGAGCAGTTCTTC. It is translated as CASSSPDTTPDNEQFF.

A note on this clone: An end of the junction does not agree with germline; a read error may underlie this. The chain is built from TRBV10-2 and TRBJ2-3; the match to TRBD2 covers 14 bases. Per germline, CDR1 WSHSY and CDR2 SAAADI. This CDR3 region has 16 residues. The CDR3 is CASSYTGLAGADAQYF. The DNA of the CDR3 is TGCGCCAGCAGTTACACGGGACTAGCGGGGGCAGATGCGCAGTATTTT.

This clone has a single count. The chain has TRBV6-1 and TRBJ1-1, with TRBD1 matching 9 bases. CDR3 size: 17 residues. Germline V gene data show CDR1 as MNHNS and CDR2 as SASEGT. Trimming at V came to 1 base and at J to 5 bases, leaving 11 bases not matched to a gene. The DNA for the CDR3 is TGTGCCAGCAGTGAAGGTTGGGGACAGGGTGGAGGGACTGAAGCTTTCTTT. As protein: CASSEGWGQGGGTEAFF.

V and J are TRBV3-1 (or the pseudogene TRBV3-2) and TRBJ2-1; D may be TRBD2 (7 bases). Germline V gene sequence: CDR1 LGHDT, CDR2 YNNKEL (reference sequence). Trimming shortened V by 2 bases and J by 7 bases, and 12 bases separated the two germline ends. The CDR3 totals 14 residues. The chain's CDR3 is CASSQRGAPNEQFF. The CDR3 nucleotides read TGTGCCAGCAGCCAACGGGGGGCCCCGAATGAGCAGTTCTTC.

This chain links TRBV10-2 with TRBJ1-1; tentative D call: TRBD1 (5 bases). This CDR3 has 14 amino acids. The V end was cut by 4 bases, the J end by 5 bases, with 14 bases between. In germline, CDR1 is WSHSY, CDR2 SAAADI. CDR3 DNA sequence: TGCGCCAGCAGTGTCGCAGGGATTGGGACTGAAGCTTTCTTT. Its protein is CASSVAGIGTEAFF.